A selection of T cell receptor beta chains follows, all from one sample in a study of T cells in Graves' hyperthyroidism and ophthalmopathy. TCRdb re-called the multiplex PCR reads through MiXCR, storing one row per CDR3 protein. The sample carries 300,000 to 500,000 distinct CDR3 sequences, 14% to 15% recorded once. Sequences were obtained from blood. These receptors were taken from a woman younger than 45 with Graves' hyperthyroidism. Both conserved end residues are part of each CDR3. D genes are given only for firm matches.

cdr3_aa: CASSPQLAGEETQYF; v_call: TRBV5-1; d_call: TRBD2
cdr3_aa: CASGTDRVNTGELFF; v_call: TRBV12-3/TRBV12-4; d_call: TRBD1
cdr3_aa: CASSHGDTQYF; v_call: TRBV4-1; d_call: NA
cdr3_aa: CASSFPSQGVYEQYF; v_call: TRBV12-3/TRBV12-4; d_call: TRBD1
cdr3_aa: CSATGVNGYTF; v_call: TRBV20-1; d_call: NA
cdr3_aa: CATRGLAGMETQYF; v_call: TRBV27; d_call: TRBD2
cdr3_aa: CAWSVTGEANYGYTF; v_call: TRBV30; d_call: NA
cdr3_aa: CASSPYGFSGELFF; v_call: TRBV7-2; d_call: NA
cdr3_aa: CASSPLPSGTRNQPQHF; v_call: TRBV7-9; d_call: NA
cdr3_aa: CASTRTSYSYEQYF; v_call: TRBV19; d_call: NA
cdr3_aa: CASRPMGNQPQHF; v_call: TRBV2; d_call: NA
cdr3_aa: CASSTNRDTFSYEQYF; v_call: TRBV9; d_call: NA
cdr3_aa: CASSQTLDYGYTF; v_call: TRBV3-1; d_call: NA
cdr3_aa: CATSYGLGETQYF; v_call: TRBV15; d_call: TRBD2
cdr3_aa: CASSLWRRTGGLAQIQYEQFF; v_call: TRBV28; d_call: TRBD1
cdr3_aa: CASSQGQGKTEAFF; v_call: TRBV5-1; d_call: TRBD1
cdr3_aa: CASSESRAEAFF; v_call: TRBV2; d_call: NA
cdr3_aa: CASSEALFAF; v_call: TRBV6-1; d_call: NA
cdr3_aa: CASSWGRGFNTEAFF; v_call: TRBV3-1; d_call: NA
cdr3_aa: CASSLLTANYEQYF; v_call: TRBV12-3/TRBV12-4; d_call: NA
cdr3_aa: CASSYENSYNEQFF; v_call: TRBV27; d_call: NA
cdr3_aa: CASSPTFRAGGKIYNEQFF; v_call: TRBV11-1; d_call: TRBD2
cdr3_aa: CASSLIRGWDYGYTF; v_call: TRBV7-3; d_call: NA